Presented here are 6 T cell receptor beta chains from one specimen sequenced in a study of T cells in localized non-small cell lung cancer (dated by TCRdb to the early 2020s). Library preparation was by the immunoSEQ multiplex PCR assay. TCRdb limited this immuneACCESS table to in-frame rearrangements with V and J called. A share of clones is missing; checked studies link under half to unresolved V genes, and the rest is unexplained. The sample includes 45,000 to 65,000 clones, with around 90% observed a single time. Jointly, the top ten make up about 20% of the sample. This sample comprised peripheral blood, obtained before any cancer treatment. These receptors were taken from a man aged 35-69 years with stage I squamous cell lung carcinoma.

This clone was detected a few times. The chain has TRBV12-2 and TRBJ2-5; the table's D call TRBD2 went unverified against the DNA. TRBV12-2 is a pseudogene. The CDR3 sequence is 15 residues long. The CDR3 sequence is CASRAGLAGVETQYF. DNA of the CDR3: TGTGCAAGTCGCGCGGGACTAGCGGGAGTTGAGACCCAGTACTTC.

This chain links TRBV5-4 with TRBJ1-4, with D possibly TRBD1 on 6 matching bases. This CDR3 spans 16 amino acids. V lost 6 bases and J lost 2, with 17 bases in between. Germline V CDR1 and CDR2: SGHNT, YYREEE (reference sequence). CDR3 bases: TGTGCCAGCACCCCGGAACGAGGGGGGACTAATGAAAAACTGTTTTTT. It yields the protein CASTPERGGTNEKLFF.

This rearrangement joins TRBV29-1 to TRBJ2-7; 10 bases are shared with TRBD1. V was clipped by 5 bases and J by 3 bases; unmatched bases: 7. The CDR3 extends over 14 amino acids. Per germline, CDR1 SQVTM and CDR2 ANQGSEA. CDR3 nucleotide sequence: TGCAGCGTTTCCACCGGGACAGGGGTCTACGAGCAGTACTTC. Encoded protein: CSVSTGTGVYEQYF.

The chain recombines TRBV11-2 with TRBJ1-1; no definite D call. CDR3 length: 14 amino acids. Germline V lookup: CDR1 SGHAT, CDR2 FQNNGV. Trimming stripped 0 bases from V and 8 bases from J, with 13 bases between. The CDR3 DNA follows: TGTGCCAGCAGCTTAGATTTTCAGGCCGTGGAAGCTTTCTTT. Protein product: CASSLDFQAVEAFF.

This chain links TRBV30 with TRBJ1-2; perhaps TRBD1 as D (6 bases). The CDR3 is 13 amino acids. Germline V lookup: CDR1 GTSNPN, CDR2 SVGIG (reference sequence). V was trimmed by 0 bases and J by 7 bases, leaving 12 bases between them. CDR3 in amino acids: CAWSVNRDGGYTF. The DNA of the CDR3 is TGTGCCTGGAGTGTAAACAGGGACGGTGGCTACACCTTC.

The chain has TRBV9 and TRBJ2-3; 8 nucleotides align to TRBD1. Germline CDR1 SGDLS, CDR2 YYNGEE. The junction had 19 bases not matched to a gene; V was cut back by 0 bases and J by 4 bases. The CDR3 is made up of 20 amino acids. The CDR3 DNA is TGTGCCAGCAGCGTAGCGGGGGTCAGGGGGCAGATAGCGCAGGCAGATACGCAGTATTTT. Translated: CASSVAGVRGQIAQADTQYF.